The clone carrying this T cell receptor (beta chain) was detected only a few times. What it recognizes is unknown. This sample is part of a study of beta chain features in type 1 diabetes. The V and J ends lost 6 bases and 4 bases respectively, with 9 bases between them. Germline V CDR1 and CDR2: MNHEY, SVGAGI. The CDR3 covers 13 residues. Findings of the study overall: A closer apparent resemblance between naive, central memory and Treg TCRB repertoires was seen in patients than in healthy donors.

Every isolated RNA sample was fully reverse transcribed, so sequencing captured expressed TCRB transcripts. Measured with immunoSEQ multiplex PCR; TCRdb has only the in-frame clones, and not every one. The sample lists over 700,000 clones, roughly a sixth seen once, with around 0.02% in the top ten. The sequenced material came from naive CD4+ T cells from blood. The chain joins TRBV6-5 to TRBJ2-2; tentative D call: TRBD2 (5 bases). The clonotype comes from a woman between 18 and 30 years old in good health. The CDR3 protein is CASRTSITGELFF. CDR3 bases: TGTGCCAGCAGAACTAGTATCACCGGGGAGCTGTTTTTT.